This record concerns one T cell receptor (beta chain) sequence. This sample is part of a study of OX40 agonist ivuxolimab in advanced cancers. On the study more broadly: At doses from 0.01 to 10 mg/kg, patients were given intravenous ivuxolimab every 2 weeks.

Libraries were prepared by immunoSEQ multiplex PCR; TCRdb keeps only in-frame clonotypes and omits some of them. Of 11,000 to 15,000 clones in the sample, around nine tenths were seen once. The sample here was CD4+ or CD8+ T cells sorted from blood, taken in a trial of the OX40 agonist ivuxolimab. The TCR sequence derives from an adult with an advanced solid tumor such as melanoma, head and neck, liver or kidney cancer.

CDR3: CASSIEGGRETQYF. As DNA, the CDR3 is TGTGCCAGTAGTATAGAGGGAGGAAGGGAGACCCAGTACTTC. This sequence joins TRBV19 and TRBJ2-5; D may be TRBD2 (6 bases). The CDR3 is made up of 14 amino acids. Germline V lookup: CDR1 LNHDA, CDR2 SQIVND (reference sequence). Trimming stripped 0 bases from V and 5 bases from J, with 10 bases between.